A single sample is the source of the 4 T cell receptor beta chains below, sequenced in a study of T cells after yellow fever vaccination. TCRdb re-derived calls from the 5' RACE reads in MiXCR, one entry per CDR3 protein. The sample yields roughly 300,000 distinct CDR3 sequences, about 8.3% seen once. Sequences were derived from PBMCs, sampled around 45 days after the first yellow fever vaccination. The source of these receptors is a young man who received the YFV17D yellow fever vaccine.

This clonotype was seen only a few times. This chain joins TRBV4-2 and TRBJ1-1; D call uncertain. Germline lookup yields CDR1 LGHNA and CDR2 YNFKEQ. This CDR3 contains 14 residues. V shed 0 bases and J shed 5 bases, with 10 bases lying between them. The CDR3 DNA is TGTGCCAGCAGCCAAGATTCGGCGGGGACTGAAGCTTTCTTT. This sequence encodes CASSQDSAGTEAFF.

This clonotype has more than one count but fewer than ten. The chain joins TRBV7-9 to TRBJ2-3; the D is unclear. Germline CDR1 reads SEHNR; CDR2 reads FQNEAQ (reference sequence). V was trimmed by 3 bases and J by 5 bases, leaving 12 bases between them. The CDR3 length is 14 residues. CDR3 in amino acids: CASSFEPAGDTQYF. The CDR3 DNA is TGTGCCAGCAGCTTCGAACCAGCCGGAGATACGCAGTATTTT. The whole variable domain, filled in from reference TRBV7-9 and TRBJ2-3, reads DTGVSQNPRHKITKRGQNVTFRCDPISEHNRLYWYRQTLGQGPEFLTYFQNEAQLEKSRLLSDRFSAERPKGSFSTLEIQRTEQGDSAMYLCASSFEPAGDTQYFGPGTRLTVL.

This clonotype has more than one count but fewer than ten. V is TRBV15 and J is TRBJ1-1; weak D call: TRBD1 (5 bases). CDR1 and CDR2 from the germline V gene are LNHNV and YYDKDF (reference sequence). V was shortened by 1 base and J by 1 base, with 19 bases between the two germline ends. The CDR3 has 18 amino acids. CDR3 in DNA: TGTGCCACCAGCAGAGGTCTACGGGGACCCCACTCGAACACTGAAGCTTTCTTT. Amino acids: CATSRGLRGPHSNTEAFF.

V and J are TRBV6-2 or TRBV6-3 and TRBJ1-2, with 8 nucleotides matching TRBD1. V gave up 5 bases and J gave up 8 bases; unmatched junction bases: 4. Per germline, CDR1 MNHEY and CDR2 SVGEGT. This CDR3 is built from 12 residues. The CDR3 bases are TGTGCCAGCAGTGCAGGGGGCAACGGCTACACCTTC. This codes for CASSAGGNGYTF.